This T cell receptor beta chain comes out of a study of neurological immune-mediated disorders. This clonotype was found many times. TCRdb ran MiXCR on the 5' RACE reads and lists one entry per CDR3 protein. The data hold tens of thousands of distinct CDR3 sequences, with 3% to 3.5% observed a single time. The CDR3 runs 16 residues. V shed 6 bases and J 5 bases; nucleotides not matched to a gene: 14. Germline V lookup: CDR1 SGHVS, CDR2 FQNEAQ. This receptor was taken from a man aged 40-50 years with multiple sclerosis. The specimen sequenced was PBMCs. The chain is built from TRBV7-8 and TRBJ2-7; 9 nucleotides agree with TRBD1. CDR3 bases: TGTGCCAGCAGACCTAGGGGCGGGACAGGGTTCCACGAGCAGTACTTC. This translates into CASRPRGGTGFHEQYF.